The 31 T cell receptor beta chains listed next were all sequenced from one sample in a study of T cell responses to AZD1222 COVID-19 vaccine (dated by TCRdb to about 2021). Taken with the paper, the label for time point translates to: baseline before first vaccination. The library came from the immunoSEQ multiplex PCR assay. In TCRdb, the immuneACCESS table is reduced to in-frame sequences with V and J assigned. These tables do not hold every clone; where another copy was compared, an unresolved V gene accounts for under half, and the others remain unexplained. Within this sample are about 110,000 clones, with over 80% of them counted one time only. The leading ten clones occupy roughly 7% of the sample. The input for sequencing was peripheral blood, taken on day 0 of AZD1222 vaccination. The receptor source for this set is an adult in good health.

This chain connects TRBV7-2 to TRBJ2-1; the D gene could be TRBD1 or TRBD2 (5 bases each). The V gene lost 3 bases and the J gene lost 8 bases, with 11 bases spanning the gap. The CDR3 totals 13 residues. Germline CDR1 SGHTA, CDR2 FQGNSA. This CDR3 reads CASSLGVADEQFF. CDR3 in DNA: TGTGCCAGCAGCTTGGGGGTCGCGGATGAGCAGTTCTTC.

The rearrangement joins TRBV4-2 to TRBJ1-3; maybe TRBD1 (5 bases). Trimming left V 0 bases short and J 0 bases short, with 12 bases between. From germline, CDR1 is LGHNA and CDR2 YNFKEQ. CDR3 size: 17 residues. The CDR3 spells CASSQEKQAYSGNTIYF. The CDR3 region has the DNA TGTGCCAGCAGCCAAGAAAAACAGGCTTACTCTGGAAACACCATATATTTT.

The DNA of the CDR3 is TGTGCCGAGGGGGCACATATGAACACTGAAGCTTTCTTT. Amino acid sequence: CAEGAHMNTEAFF. The chain is built from TRBV11-1 and TRBJ1-1; 7 bases map to TRBD1. The germline gives CDR1 SGHAT, CDR2 FQDESV (reference sequence). Trimming at V came to 11 bases and at J to 0 bases, leaving 6 bases not matched to a gene. The CDR3 sequence is 13 residues long.

For the CDR3, the DNA is TGTGCCAGCAGTGACCCTGACTGGGACAGGAGTGGAAACACCATATATTTT. It yields the protein CASSDPDWDRSGNTIYF. This chain links TRBV6-1 with TRBJ1-3; 8 bases are a match to TRBD1. Per germline, CDR1 MNHNS and CDR2 SASEGT. V lost 3 bases to trimming and J lost 3 bases; unmatched junction nucleotides: 10. The CDR3 is 17 amino acids.

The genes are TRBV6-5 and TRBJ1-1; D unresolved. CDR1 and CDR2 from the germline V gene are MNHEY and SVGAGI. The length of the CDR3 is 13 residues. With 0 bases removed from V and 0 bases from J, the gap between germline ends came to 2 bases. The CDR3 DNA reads TGTGCCAGCAGTTACTCGATGAACACTGAAGCTTTCTTT. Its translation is CASSYSMNTEAFF.

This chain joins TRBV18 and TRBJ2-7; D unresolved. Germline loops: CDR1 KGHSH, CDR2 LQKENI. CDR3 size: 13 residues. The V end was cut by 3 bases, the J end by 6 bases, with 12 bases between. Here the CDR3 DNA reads TGTGCCAGCTCACCGGACCTCAGAGGCGAGCAGTACTTC. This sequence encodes CASSPDLRGEQYF. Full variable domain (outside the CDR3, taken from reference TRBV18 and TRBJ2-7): NAGVMQNPRHLVRRRGQEARLRCSPMKGHSHVYWYRQLPEEGLKFMVYLQKENIIDESGMPKERFSAEFPKEGPSILRIQQVVRGDSAAYFCASSPDLRGEQYFGPGTRLTVT.

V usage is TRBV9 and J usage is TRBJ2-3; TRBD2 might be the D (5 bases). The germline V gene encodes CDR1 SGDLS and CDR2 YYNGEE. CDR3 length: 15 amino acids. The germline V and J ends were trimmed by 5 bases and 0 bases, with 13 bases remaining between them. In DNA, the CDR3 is TGTGCCAGCAGTCAAGGCGGGTCTAGCACAGATACGCAGTATTTT. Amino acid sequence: CASSQGGSSTDTQYF.

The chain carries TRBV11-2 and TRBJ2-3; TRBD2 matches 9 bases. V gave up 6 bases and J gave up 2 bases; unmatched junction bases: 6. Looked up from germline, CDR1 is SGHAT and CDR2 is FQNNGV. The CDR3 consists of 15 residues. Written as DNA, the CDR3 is TGTGCCAGCAGTCCCTCTAGCGGGAACACAGATACGCAGTATTTT. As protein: CASSPSSGNTDTQYF.

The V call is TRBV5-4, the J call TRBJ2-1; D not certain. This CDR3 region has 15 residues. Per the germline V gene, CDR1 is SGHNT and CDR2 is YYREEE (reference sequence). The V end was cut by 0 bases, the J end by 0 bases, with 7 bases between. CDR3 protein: CASSLDASSYNEQFF. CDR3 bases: TGTGCCAGCAGCTTGGATGCGAGCTCCTACAATGAGCAGTTCTTC.

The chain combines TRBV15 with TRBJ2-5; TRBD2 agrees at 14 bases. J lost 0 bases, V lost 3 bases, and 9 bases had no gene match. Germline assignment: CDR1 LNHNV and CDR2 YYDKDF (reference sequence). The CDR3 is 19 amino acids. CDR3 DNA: TGTGCCACCAGCAGCCTCTCCTGGACTAGCGGGGGGAACCAAGAGACCCAGTACTTC. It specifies CATSSLSWTSGGNQETQYF. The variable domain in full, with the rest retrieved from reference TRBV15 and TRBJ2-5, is DAMVIQNPRYQVTQFGKPVTLSCSQTLNHNVMYWYQQKSSQAPKLLFHYYDKDFNNEADTPDNFQSRRPNTSFCFLDIRSPGLGDTAMYLCATSSLSWTSGGNQETQYFGPGTRLLVL.

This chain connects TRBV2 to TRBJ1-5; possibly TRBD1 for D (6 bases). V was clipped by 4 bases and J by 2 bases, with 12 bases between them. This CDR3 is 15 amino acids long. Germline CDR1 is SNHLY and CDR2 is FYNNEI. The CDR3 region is CASSGFSGGNQPQHF. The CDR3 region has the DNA TGTGCCAGCAGTGGATTTTCAGGGGGCAATCAGCCCCAGCATTTT.

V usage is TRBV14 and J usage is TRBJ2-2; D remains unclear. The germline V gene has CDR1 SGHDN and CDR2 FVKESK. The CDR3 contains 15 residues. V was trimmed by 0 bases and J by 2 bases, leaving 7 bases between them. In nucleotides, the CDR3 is TGTGCCAGCAGCCAAGAATCGGTTAACACCGGGGAGCTGTTTTTT. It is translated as CASSQESVNTGELFF.

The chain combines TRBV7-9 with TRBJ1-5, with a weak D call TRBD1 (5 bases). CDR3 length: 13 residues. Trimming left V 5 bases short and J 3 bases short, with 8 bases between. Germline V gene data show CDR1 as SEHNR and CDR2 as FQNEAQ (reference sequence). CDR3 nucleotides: TGTGCCAGCAGCCCAGGGACCAATCAGCCCCAGCATTTT. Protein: CASSPGTNQPQHF.

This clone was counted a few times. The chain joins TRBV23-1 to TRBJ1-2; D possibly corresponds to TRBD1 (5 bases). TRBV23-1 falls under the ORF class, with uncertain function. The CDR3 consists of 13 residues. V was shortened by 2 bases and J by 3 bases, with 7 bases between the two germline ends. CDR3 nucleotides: TGCGCCAGCAGTCAACCCAGGGACTATGGCTACACCTTC. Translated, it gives CASSQPRDYGYTF.

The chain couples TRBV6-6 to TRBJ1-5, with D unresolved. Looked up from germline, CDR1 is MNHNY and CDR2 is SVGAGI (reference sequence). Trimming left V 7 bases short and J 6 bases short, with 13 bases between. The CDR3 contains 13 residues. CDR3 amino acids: CASTSTQSQPQHF. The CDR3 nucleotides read TGTGCCAGCACTTCCACCCAGAGTCAGCCCCAGCATTTT.

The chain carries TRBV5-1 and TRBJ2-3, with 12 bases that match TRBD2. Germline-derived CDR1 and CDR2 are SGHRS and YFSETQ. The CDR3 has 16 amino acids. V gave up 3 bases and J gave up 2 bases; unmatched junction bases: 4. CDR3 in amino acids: CASSSRTSGVTDTQYF. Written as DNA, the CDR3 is TGCGCCAGCAGCTCGAGGACTAGCGGGGTCACAGATACGCAGTATTTT.

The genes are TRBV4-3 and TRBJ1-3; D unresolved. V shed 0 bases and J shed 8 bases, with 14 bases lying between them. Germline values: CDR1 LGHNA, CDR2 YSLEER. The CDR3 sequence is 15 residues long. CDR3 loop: CASSQDSWAGDTIYF. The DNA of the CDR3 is TGCGCCAGCAGCCAAGACTCGTGGGCCGGAGACACCATATATTTT.

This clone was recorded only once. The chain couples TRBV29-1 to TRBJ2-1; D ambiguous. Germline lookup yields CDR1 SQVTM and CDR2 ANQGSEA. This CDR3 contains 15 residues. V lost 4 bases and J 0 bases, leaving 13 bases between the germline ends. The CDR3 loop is CSVVSWRSSYNEQFF. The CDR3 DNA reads TGCAGCGTTGTTTCATGGCGGAGCTCCTACAATGAGCAGTTCTTC.

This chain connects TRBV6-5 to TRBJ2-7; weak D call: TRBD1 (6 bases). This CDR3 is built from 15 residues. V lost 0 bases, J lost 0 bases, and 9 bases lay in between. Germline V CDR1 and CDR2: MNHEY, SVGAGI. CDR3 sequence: CASSYSGQSSYEQYF. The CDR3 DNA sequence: TGTGCCAGCAGTTACTCAGGACAGAGCTCCTACGAGCAGTACTTC.

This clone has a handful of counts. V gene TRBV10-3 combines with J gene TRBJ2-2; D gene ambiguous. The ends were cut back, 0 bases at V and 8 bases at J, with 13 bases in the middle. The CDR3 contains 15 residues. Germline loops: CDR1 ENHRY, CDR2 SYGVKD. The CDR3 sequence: CAISESKTFTGELFF. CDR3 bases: TGTGCCATCAGTGAGTCGAAAACTTTTACAGGGGAGCTGTTTTTT.

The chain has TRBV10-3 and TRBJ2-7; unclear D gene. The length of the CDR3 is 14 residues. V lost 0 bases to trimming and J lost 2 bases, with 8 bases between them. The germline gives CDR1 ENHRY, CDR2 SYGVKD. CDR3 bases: TGTGCCATCAGTGAGTCGAGCGTTACCTACGAGCAGTACTTC. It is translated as CAISESSVTYEQYF.

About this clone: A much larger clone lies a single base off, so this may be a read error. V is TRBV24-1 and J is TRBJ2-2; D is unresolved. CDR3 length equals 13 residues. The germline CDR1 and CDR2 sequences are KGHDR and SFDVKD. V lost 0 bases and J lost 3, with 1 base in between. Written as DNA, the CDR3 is TGTGCCACCAGTGATTTGCACACCGGGGAGCTGTTTTTT. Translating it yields CATSDLHTGELFF.

In DNA, the CDR3 is TGTGCCAGCAGTTTAGTAGGGAGGGACTACAATGAGCAGTTCTTC. This gives the protein CASSLVGRDYNEQFF. V and J are TRBV27 and TRBJ2-1; 7 nucleotides align to TRBD2. CDR3 length: 15 amino acids. CDR1 MNHEY and CDR2 SMNVEV come from the germline V gene (reference sequence). Unmatched junction bases numbered 4, after V lost 2 bases and J lost 3 bases.

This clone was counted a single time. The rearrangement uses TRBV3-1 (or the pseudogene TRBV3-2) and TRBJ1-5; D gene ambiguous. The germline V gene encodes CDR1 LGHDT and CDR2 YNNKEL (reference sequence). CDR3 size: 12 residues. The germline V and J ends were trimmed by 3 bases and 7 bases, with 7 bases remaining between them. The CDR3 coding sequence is TGTGCCAGCAGCCAGTTTGGGCAGCCCCAGCATTTT. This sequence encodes CASSQFGQPQHF.

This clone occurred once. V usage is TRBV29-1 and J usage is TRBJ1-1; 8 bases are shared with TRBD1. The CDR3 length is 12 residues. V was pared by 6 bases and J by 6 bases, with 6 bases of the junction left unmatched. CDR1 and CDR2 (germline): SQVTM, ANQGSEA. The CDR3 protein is CSVGQGFAEAFF. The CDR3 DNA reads TGCAGCGTCGGACAGGGTTTCGCTGAAGCTTTCTTT.

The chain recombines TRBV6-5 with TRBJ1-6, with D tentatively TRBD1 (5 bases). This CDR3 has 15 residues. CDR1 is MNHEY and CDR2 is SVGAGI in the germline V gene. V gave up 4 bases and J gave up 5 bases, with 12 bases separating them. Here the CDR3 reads CASSSPGGNNSPLHF. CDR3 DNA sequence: TGTGCCAGCAGTTCCCCCGGGGGAAATAATTCACCCCTCCACTTT.

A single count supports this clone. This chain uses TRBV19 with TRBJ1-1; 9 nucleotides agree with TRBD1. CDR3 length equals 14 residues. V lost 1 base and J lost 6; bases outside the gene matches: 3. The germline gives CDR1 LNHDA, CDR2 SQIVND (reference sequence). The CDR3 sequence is CASSIGDRVPEAFF. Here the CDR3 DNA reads TGTGCCAGTAGTATAGGGGACAGGGTCCCTGAAGCTTTCTTT.

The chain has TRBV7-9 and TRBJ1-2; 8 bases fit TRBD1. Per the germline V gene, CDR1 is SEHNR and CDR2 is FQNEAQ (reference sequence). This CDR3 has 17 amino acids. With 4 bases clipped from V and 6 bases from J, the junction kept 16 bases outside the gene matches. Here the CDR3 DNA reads TGTGCCAGCAGCTCCCCAGGGGGCACCGCAGATTGGGATGGCTACACCTTC. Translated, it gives CASSSPGGTADWDGYTF.

CDR3: CAWSGEGETQYF. In nucleotides, the CDR3 is TGTGCCTGGAGTGGGGAAGGAGAGACCCAGTACTTC. The gene calls are TRBV30 and TRBJ2-5; D gene unclear. The CDR3 length is 12 residues. The V end lost 1 base, the J end lost 4 bases, and 7 bases lay between the germline ends. The germline gives CDR1 GTSNPN, CDR2 SVGIG (reference sequence).

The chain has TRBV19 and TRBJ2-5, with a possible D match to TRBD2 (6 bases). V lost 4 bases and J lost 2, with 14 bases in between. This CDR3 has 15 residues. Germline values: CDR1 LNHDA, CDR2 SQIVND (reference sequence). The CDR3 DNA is TGTGCCAGTAGTACCGACTCTAGCGTACAAGAGACCCAGTACTTC. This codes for CASSTDSSVQETQYF.

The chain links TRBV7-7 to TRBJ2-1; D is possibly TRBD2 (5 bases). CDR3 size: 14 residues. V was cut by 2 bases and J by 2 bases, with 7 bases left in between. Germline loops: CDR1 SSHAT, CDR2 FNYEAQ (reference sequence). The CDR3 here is CASSLSGAYNEQFF. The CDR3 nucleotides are TGTGCCAGCAGCTTAAGCGGTGCCTACAATGAGCAGTTCTTC.